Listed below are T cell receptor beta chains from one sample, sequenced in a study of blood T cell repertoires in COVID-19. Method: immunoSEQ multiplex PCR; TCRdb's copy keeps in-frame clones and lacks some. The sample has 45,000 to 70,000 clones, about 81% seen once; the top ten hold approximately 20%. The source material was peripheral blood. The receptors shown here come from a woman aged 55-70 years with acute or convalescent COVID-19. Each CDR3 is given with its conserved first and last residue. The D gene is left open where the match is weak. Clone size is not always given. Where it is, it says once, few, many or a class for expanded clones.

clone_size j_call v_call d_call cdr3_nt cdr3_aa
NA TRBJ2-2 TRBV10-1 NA TGCGCCACCCCAGGGGACCGCAACTACACCGGGGAGCTGTTTTTT CATPGDRNYTGELFF
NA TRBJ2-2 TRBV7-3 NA TGTGCCAGCAGCTTCCAGGGGATGGGCGGGGAGCTGTTTTTT CASSFQGMGGELFF
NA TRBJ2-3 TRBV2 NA TGTGCCAGTCGCAAGGACGCGGGGGCATCAGATACGCAGTATTTT CASRKDAGASDTQYF
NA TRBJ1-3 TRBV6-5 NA TGTGCCAGCAGTTACTTCCCAGGCCTGGGAAACACCATATATTTT CASSYFPGLGNTIYF
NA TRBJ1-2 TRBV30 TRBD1 TGTGCCTGGAGTTCCGGGACAGGGGTCGAGGGCTACACCTTC CAWSSGTGVEGYTF
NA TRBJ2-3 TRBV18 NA TGTGCCAGCTCCACCACAGGTACTAGCGATACGCAGTATTTT CASSTTGTSDTQYF
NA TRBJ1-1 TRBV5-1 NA TGCGCCAGCAGCTTGGAAGGGGTGGACACTGAAGCTTTCTTT CASSLEGVDTEAFF
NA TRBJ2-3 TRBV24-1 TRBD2 TGTGCCACCAGTGATTTAGCGGGGGGCCCAGATACGCAGTATTTT CATSDLAGGPDTQYF
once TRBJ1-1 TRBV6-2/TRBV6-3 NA TGTGCCAGCAGCCGGTCGGGAGGGGGCACTGAAGCTTTCTTT CASSRSGGGTEAFF
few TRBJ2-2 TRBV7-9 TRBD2 TGTGCCAGCACCCGACTAGCGGGGACCGGGGAGCTGTTTTTT CASTRLAGTGELFF
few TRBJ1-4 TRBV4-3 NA TGCGCCAGCAGCCAAACAGGGGAAAAACTGTTTTTT CASSQTGEKLFF
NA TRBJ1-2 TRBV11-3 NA TGTGCCAGCAGCTTAGATTCGGGGGAAGGCTACACCTTC CASSLDSGEGYTF
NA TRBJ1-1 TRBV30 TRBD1 TGTGCCTGGAGGGGGACAGGCCCCTCGGCTGAAGCTTTCTTT CAWRGTGPSAEAFF
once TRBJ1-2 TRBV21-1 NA TGTGCCAGCAGAGAGTCGACAGGGTGCTATGGCTACACCTTC CASRESTGCYGYTF
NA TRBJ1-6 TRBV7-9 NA TGTGCCAGCAGCTTAGCCGGGACACCCCTCCACTTT CASSLAGTPLHF
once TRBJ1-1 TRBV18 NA TGTGCCAGCTCACCACCCGTGGGGGGTATGGAAGCTTTCTTT CASSPPVGGMEAFF
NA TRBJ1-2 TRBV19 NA TGTGCCAGTAGTCCTTCCCAGGAAAGGTATGGCTACACCTTC CASSPSQERYGYTF
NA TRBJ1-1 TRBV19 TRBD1 TGTGCCAGTAGTATAGAGGACAGGCAGGCTTTCTTT CASSIEDRQAFF
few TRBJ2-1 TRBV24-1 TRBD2 TGTGCCACCAGTGAACCGCGGGGGGGTGACAATGAGCAGTTCTTC CATSEPRGGDNEQFF
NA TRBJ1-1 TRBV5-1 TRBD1 TGCGCCAGCAGCTGGACAGGGGGAACGGGCACTGAAGCTTTCTTT CASSWTGGTGTEAFF
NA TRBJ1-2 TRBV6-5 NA TGTGCCAGCAGTTTCGGGGGGGGGCGCGGCTACACCTTC CASSFGGGRGYTF
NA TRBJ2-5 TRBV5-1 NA TGCGCCAGCAGCTTGAGACTAGATCTAGAGACCCAGTACTTC CASSLRLDLETQYF
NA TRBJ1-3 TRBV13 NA TGTGCCAGCAGCTTTAGAGGAAACACCATATATTTT CASSFRGNTIYF
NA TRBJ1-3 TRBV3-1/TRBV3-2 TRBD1 TGTGCCAGCAGCCAAGTAGCCGGGACAGGCTCTTACTCTGGAAACACCATATATTTT CASSQVAGTGSYSGNTIYF
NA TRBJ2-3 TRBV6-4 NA TGTGCCAGCAGTGACTCGACTCGGGGAACAGATACGCAGTATTTT CASSDSTRGTDTQYF
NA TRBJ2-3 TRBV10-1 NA TGCGCCAGCAGGCCTCCGGGACTGCCCAATCCAGCGGCGCAGTATTTT CASRPPGLPNPAAQYF
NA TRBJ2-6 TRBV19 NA TGTGCCAGTAGTAGACGGAGAGGGTCTGGGGCCAACGTCCTGACTTTC CASSRRRGSGANVLTF
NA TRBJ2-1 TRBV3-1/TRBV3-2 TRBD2 TGTGCCAGCAGCCTATGGACTAGCGGGGATGAGCAGTTCTTC CASSLWTSGDEQFF
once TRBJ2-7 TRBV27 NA TGTGCCAGCAGTTTTACTTTTCCCTACGAGCAGTACTTC CASSFTFPYEQYF
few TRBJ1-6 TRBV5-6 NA TGTGCCAGCAGCTTAGGGGGAAAGCATTCACCCCTCCACTTT CASSLGGKHSPLHF
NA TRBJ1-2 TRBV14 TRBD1 TGTGCCAGCAGCCACCAACAGGGGCAAGCTGGCTACACCTTC CASSHQQGQAGYTF
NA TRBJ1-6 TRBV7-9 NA TGTGCCAGCAGCTTCGAGGCCCTAGGTTCACCCCTCCACTTT CASSFEALGSPLHF
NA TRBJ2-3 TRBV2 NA TGTGCCAGCCGCGAGGGTGGCACAGATACGCAGTATTTT CASREGGTDTQYF
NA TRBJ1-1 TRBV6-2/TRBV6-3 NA TGTGCCAGCAGTGGTCCGGGGAACACTGAAGCTTTCTTT CASSGPGNTEAFF
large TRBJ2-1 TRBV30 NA TGTGCCTGGAGGCCGGAAGCGAGGATCAATGAGCAGTTCTTC CAWRPEARINEQFF
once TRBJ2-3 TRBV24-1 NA TGTGCCACCGGCCGGGGAGGCACAGATACGCAGTATTTT CATGRGGTDTQYF
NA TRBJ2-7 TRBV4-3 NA TGCGCCAGCAGCCACGCAGGCAGCTACGAGCAGTACTTC CASSHAGSYEQYF
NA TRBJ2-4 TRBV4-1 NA TGCGCCAGCAGCCAAGGGGCGGCCAAAAACATTCAGTACTTC CASSQGAAKNIQYF
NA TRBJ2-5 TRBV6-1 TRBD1 TGTGCCAGCAGTGAGGGACAGGGTAAAGAGACCCAGTACTTC CASSEGQGKETQYF
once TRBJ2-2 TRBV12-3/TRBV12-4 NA TGTGCCAGCAGCCTTCCCGGGGAGCTGTTTTTT CASSLPGELFF
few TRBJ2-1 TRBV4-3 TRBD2 TGCGCCAGCAGCCAAGGGCCGGGGGGCTCCTACAATGAGCAGTTCTTC CASSQGPGGSYNEQFF
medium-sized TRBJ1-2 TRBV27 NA TGTGCCAGCAGTTTGTCACAGAGCTATGGCTACACCTTC CASSLSQSYGYTF
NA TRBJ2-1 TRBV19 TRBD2 TGTGCCAGTAGTCCTTTCGCGGGGGGGTCCTCCTACAATGAGCAGTTCTTC CASSPFAGGSSYNEQFF
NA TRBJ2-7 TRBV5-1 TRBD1 TGCGCCAGCAGTCCAGGGGGTGGGAGCTACGAGCAGTACTTC CASSPGGGSYEQYF
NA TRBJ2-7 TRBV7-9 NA TGTGCCAGCAGCTCCTCCGGGACTTCTTACGAGCAGTACTTC CASSSSGTSYEQYF
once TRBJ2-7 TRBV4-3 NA TGCGCCAGCAGCCTCGACGGAGGGGCTAGCTCCTACGAGCAGTACTTC CASSLDGGASSYEQYF
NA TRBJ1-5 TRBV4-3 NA TGCGCCAGCAGCCAAGATTCCAGGACTGGGCAGCCCCAGCATTTT CASSQDSRTGQPQHF
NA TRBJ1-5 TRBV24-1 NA TGTGCCACCAGTTCCGGGCGGGCTAATCAGCCCCAGCATTTT CATSSGRANQPQHF
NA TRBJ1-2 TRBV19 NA TGTGCCAGTAGTTCGGCAGGGGCTCGGTATGGCTACACCTTC CASSSAGARYGYTF
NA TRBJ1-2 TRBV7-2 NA TGTGCCAGCAGCTTAGGGGGCATCTATGGCTACACCTTC CASSLGGIYGYTF
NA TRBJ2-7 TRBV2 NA TGTGCCAGCAGTGTTTACCCCTTAGTAGACAACGAGCAGTACTTC CASSVYPLVDNEQYF
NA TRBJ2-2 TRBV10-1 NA TGCGCCAGCACCGTCGGGTCGACCGGGGAGCTGTTTTTT CASTVGSTGELFF
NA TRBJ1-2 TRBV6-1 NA TGTGCCAGCAGTGAATTTCTGTCAGAAAACTATGGCTACACCTTC CASSEFLSENYGYTF
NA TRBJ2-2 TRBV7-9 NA TGTGCCAGCAGATTACTAGTTGGGGAGCTGTTTTTT CASRLLVGELFF
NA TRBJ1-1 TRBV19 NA TGTGCCAGTAGCCGACGGACAGAGATGAACACTGAAGCTTTCTTT CASSRRTEMNTEAFF
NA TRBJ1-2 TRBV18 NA TGTGCCAGCTCACCGGACAGAGACTATGGCTACACCTTC CASSPDRDYGYTF
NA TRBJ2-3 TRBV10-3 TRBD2 TGTGCCATCAGTGTTGGGGCTAGCGGGGGCCGCACAGATACGCAGTATTTT CAISVGASGGRTDTQYF
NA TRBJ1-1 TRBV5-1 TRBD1 TGCGCCAGCAGCCTTACAGGGGGGGTCACTGAAGCTTTCTTT CASSLTGGVTEAFF
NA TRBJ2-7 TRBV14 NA TGTGCCAGCAGCCAAGAACTAGGCGACGAGCAGTACTTC CASSQELGDEQYF
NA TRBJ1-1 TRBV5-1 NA TGCGCCAGCAGCTTGGGACAGTCTAACACTGAAGCTTTCTTT CASSLGQSNTEAFF